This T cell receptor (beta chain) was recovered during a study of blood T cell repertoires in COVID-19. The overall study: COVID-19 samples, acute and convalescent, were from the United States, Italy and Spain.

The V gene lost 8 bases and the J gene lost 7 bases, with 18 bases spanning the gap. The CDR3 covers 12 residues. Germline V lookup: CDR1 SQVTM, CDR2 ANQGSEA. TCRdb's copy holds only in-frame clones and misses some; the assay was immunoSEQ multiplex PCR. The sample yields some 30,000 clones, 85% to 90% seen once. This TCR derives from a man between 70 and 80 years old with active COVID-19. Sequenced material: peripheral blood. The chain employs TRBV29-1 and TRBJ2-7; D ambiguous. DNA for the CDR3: TGCAGCTTTCCGCTGACTGGCAGAGAGCAGTACTTC. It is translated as CSFPLTGREQYF.